This T cell receptor beta chain was retrieved from a study of T cell repertoires in cytomegalovirus infection. At the level of the study: CMV infection and matching HLA type were both indicated by public TCR beta signatures. Overall study findings and caveats: Summed frequency of shared TCR beta families picked out CMV carriers who also had the relevant HLA. CMV-specific HLA-C-restricted TCR beta clonotypes dominated the ex vivo response.

The CDR3 is 14 residues long. Germline V CDR1 and CDR2: MNHNS, SASEGT. The V gene lost 6 bases and the J gene lost 0 bases, with 9 bases spanning the gap. This clonotype was detected a few times. As yet, its antigen is unknown. Using its own MiXCR run on the reads, TCRdb lists one record per CDR3 protein. The profile shows around 740,000 distinct CDR3 sequences, approximately 34% of them singletons. The clonotype originates from a human donor in good health (CMV status not recorded). Some clones in this sample may be carry-over from other donors' samples. The sequencing sample was made of PBMCs. V is TRBV6-1 and J is TRBJ2-1; D might be TRBD1 (5 bases). The chain's CDR3 is CASRDTRSYNEQFF. The CDR3 nucleotides are TGTGCCAGCAGGGACACACGCTCCTACAATGAGCAGTTCTTC.